The clone carrying this T cell receptor (beta chain) was observed a handful of times. Its antigen is still unknown. This sample is part of a study of CD8+CD57+ T cells in acquired aplastic anemia. Study overall: Sorted CD4+ and CD8+ cells gave an average of about 3 ug of DNA. Study results and caveats: A set of approximately 30 CD8+ CDR3 sequences was shared between patients and controls, and these sequences appeared highly expressed in patients.

Sequencing involved patients with CD8+CD57+ cell expansion previously shown by flow cytometry. Each patient had severe acquired aplastic anemia. Prior therapy had not been administered to any patient at the time of blood sampling. Genomic DNA constituted the template upon which TCR beta VDJ and CDR3 profiling was performed. One entry per CDR3 protein results from TCRdb running MiXCR on the reads. The repertoire holds 180,000 or so distinct CDR3 sequences, roughly 65% seen once, with 40% to 50% in the top ten. This CDR3 spans 16 amino acids. After removal of 5 bases from V and 5 bases from J, the junction contained 12 bases not matched to a gene. Germline V gene lookup returns CDR1 KGHDR and CDR2 SFDVKD.

The sequenced sample was sorted CD4+, CD8+, or CD8+CD57+ T cells (not recorded which) from PBMCs. The chain has TRBV24-1 and TRBJ2-5, with 8 bases fitting TRBD2. This TCR came from a human donor with aplastic anemia. CDR3 region: CATSGWEAGVRETQYF. The CDR3 bases are TGTGCCACCAGTGGATGGGAAGCGGGAGTTCGGGAGACCCAGTACTTC.